In its sample, the clone carrying this T cell receptor beta chain was seen many times. The antigen is unknown. The cDNA was generated through 5'RACE incorporating 10-nucleotide random UMIs. The yield of each sequencing run was over 180 million TCR-beta sequences from 15-18 subjects. Via MiXCR, TCRdb re-called the 5' RACE reads, giving one row per CDR3 protein. The sample shows approximately 82,000 distinct CDR3 sequences, less than 15% of them seen only once. The time point: longitudinal time-point 2. These data are taken from a study of neurological immune-mediated disorders. Notes on the study in general: Falling below healthy controls, multiple sclerosis showed the least TCR clonal expansion, while HTLV-1-associated myelopathy showed the most.

The V and J ends lost 3 bases and 0 bases respectively, with 7 bases between them. This CDR3 spans 14 amino acids. The TCR sequence derives from a female donor with HTLV-1-associated myelopathy (HAM/TSP). The V gene is TRBV12-3 or TRBV12-4, the J gene TRBJ2-3; D uncertain. The sequencing sample was made of PBMCs. CDR3 residues: CASSFFDSTDTQYF. CDR3 nucleotides: TGTGCCAGCAGTTTTTTTGACAGCACAGATACGCAGTATTTT.